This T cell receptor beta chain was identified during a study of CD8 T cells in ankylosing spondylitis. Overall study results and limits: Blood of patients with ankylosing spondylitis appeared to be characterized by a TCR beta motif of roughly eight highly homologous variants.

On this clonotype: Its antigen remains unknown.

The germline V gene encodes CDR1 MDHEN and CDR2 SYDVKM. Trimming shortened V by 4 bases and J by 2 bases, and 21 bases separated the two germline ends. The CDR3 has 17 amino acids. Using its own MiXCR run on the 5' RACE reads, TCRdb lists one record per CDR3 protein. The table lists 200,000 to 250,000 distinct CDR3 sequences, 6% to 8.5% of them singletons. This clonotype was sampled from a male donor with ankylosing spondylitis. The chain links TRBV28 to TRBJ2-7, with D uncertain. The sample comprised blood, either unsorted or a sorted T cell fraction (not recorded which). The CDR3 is CASSSLFLSSPPYEQYF. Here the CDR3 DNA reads TGTGCCAGCAGTTCCCTATTCCTCAGTTCCCCCCCCTACGAGCAGTACTTC.